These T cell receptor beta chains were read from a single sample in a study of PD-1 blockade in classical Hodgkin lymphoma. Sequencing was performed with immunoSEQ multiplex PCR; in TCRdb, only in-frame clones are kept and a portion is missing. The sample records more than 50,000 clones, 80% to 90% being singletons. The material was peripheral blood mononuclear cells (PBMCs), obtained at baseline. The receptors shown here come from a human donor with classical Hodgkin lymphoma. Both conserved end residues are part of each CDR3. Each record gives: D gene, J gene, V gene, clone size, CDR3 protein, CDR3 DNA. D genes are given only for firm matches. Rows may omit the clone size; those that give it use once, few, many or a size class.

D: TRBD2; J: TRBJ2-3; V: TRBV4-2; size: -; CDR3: CASSQEGGSGGGDTQYF; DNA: TGTGCCAGCAGCCAAGAAGGCGGTAGCGGGGGGGGCGATACGCAGTATTTT
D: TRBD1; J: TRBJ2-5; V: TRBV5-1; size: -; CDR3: CASSPGQAQETQYF; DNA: TGCGCCAGCAGCCCAGGACAGGCCCAAGAGACCCAGTACTTC
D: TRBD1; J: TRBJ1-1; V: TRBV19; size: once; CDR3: CASSLDRAAEAFF; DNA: TGTGCCAGTAGTTTGGACAGGGCAGCCGAAGCTTTCTTT
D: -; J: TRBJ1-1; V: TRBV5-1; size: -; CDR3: CASSSGINGANTEAFF; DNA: TGCGCCAGCAGCTCCGGAATTAACGGGGCGAACACTGAAGCTTTCTTT
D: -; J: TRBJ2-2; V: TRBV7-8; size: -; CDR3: CASRASLSSMTGELFF; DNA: TGTGCCAGCAGGGCTAGCCTGTCAAGTATGACCGGGGAGCTGTTTTTT
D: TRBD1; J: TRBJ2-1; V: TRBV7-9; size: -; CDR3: CASSRPNDRANEQFF; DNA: TGTGCCAGCAGCCGACCCAATGACAGGGCCAATGAGCAGTTCTTC
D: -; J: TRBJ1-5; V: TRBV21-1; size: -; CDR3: CASSKFRTGVGWGNQPQHF; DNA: -
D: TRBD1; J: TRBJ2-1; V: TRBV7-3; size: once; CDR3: CASGQGTNEQFF; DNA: TGTGCCAGTGGACAGGGAACGAATGAGCAGTTCTTC
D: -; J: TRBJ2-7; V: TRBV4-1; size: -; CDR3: CASSPDSYEQYF; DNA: TGCGCCAGCAGCCCGGACAGCTACGAGCAGTACTTC
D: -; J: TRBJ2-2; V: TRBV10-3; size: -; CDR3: CAISEPKTGVANTGELFF; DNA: TGTGCCATCAGTGAGCCGAAGACGGGGGTTGCGAACACCGGGGAGCTGTTTTTT
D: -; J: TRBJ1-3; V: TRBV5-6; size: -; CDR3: CASSPDGGNTIYF; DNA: TGTGCCAGCAGCCCGGATGGTGGAAACACCATATATTTT
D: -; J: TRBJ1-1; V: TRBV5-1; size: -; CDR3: CASSFVGGHTEAFF; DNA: TGCGCCAGCAGCTTTGTTGGGGGCCACACTGAAGCTTTCTTT
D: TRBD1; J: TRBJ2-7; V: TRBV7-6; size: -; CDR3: CASSRAGGHNEQYF; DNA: TGTGCCAGCAGCCGGGCAGGGGGTCACAACGAGCAGTACTTC
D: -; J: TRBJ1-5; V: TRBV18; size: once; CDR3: CASSPAGEYSNQPQHF; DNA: TGTGCCAGCTCACCGGCCGGAGAGTATAGCAATCAGCCCCAGCATTTT
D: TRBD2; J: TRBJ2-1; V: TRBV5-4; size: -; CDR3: CASTLAGGSYNEQFF; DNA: TGTGCCAGCACCCTAGCGGGGGGCTCCTACAATGAGCAGTTCTTC
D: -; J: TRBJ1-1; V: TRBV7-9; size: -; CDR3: CASYRAATEAFF; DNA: TGTGCCAGCTACAGGGCGGCCACTGAAGCTTTCTTT
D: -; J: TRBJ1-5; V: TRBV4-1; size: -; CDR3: CASSHLGHPYAGPQHF; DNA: TGCGCCAGCAGCCACCTAGGACATCCCTATGCAGGGCCCCAGCATTTT
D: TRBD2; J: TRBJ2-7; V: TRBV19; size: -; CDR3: CASSIRAGPSYEQYF; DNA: TGTGCCAGTAGTATCCGAGCGGGGCCCTCCTACGAGCAGTACTTC
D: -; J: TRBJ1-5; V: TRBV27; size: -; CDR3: CASSWGRGSNQPQHF; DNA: TGTGCCAGCAGCTGGGGGCGGGGGAGCAATCAGCCCCAGCATTTT
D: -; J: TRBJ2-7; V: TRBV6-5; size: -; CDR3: CASYAKGNSYEQYF; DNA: TGTGCCAGCTATGCCAAGGGGAACTCCTACGAGCAGTACTTC
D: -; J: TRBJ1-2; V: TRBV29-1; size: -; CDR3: CSAPLNYGYTF; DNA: TGCAGCGCCCCCCTTAACTATGGCTACACCTTC
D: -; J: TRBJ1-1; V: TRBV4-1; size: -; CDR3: CASSQEGRWIEAFF; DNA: TGCGCCAGCAGCCAGGAGGGACGGTGGATTGAAGCTTTCTTT
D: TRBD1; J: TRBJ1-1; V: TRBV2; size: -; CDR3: CASRTTGAVSTEAFF; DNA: TGTGCCAGCAGGACAACAGGGGCAGTGAGCACTGAAGCTTTCTTT
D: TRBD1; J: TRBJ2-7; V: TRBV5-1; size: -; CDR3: CASSEPGQGYEQYF; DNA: TGCGCCAGCAGCGAACCGGGACAGGGGTACGAGCAGTACTTC
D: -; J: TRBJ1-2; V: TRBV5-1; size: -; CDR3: CASSPWTGEGYGYTF; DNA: TGCGCCAGCAGCCCCTGGACGGGGGAGGGCTATGGCTACACCTTC
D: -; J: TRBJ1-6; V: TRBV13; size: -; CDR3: CASSLGQPLNSPLHF; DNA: TGTGCCAGCAGCTTAGGCCAGCCTCTCAATTCACCCCTCCACTTT
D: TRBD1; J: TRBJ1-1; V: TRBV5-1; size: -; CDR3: CATRIVTGVYGTEAFF; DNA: TGCGCCACCCGGATTGTGACAGGGGTTTACGGCACTGAAGCTTTCTTT
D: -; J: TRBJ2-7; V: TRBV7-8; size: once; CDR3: CASSLGTDSFYEQYF; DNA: TGTGCCAGCAGCTTAGGGACAGACTCCTTCTACGAGCAGTACTTC
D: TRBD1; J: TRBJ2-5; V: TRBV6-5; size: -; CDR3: CASGDSQETQYF; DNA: TGTGCCAGCGGGGACAGCCAAGAGACCCAGTACTTC
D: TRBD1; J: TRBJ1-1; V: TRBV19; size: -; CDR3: CASSGGQGVMNTEAFF; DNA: TGTGCCAGTAGTGGGGGACAGGGAGTCATGAACACTGAAGCTTTCTTT
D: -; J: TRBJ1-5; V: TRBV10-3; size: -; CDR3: CAISESAPEPQHF; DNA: TGTGCCATCAGTGAGTCAGCCCCGGAGCCCCAGCATTTT
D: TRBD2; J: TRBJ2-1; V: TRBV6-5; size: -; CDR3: CASSYSGGGGGEQFF; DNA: TGTGCCAGCAGTTACTCCGGCGGGGGGGGTGGTGAGCAGTTCTTC
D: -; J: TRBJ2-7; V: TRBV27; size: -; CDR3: CASSPTGPYEQYF; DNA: TGTGCCAGCAGTCCCACAGGGCCCTACGAGCAGTACTTC
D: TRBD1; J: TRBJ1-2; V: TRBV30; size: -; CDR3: CAWSFKGAQRYGGYTF; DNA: TGTGCCTGGAGTTTTAAGGGGGCGCAGAGATATGGTGGCTACACCTTC
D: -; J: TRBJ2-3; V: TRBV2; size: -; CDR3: CASPRGPGTDTQYF; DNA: TGTGCCAGTCCTCGGGGGCCTGGCACAGATACGCAGTATTTT
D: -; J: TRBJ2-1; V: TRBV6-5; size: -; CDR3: CASSFGTELGEQFF; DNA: TGTGCCAGCAGTTTCGGGACCGAATTGGGAGAGCAGTTCTTC
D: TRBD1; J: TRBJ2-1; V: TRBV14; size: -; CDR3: CASSRSGQGEHNEQFF; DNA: TGTGCCAGCAGCCGCTCGGGACAGGGTGAACACAATGAGCAGTTCTTC
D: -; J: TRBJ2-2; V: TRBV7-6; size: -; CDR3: CASSFGRRGVDGELFF; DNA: TGTGCCAGCAGCTTCGGCAGGAGGGGGGTCGACGGGGAGCTGTTTTTT
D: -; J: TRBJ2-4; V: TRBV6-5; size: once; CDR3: CASSSNRDLVNIQYF; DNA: TGTGCCAGCAGTTCTAACCGGGACCTGGTTAACATTCAGTACTTC
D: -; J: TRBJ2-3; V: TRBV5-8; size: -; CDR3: CASSLAGGGTDTQYF; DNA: TGTGCCAGCAGCTTGGCCGGGGGCGGGACAGATACGCAGTATTTT
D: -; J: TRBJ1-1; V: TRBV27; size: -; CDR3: CASKQNRNTEAFF; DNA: TGTGCCAGCAAACAGAATAGGAACACTGAAGCTTTCTTT
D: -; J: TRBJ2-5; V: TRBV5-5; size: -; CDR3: CASSLGSGDETQYF; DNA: TGTGCCAGCAGCTTGGGATCGGGGGACGAGACCCAGTACTTC
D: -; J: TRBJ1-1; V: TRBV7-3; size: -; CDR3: CASSLVASSGAFF; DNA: TGTGCCAGCAGCTTAGTGGCGTCAAGTGGGGCTTTCTTT
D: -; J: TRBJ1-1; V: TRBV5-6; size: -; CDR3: CASSRGSADTEAFF; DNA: TGTGCCAGCAGCCGTGGTTCAGCGGACACTGAAGCTTTCTTT
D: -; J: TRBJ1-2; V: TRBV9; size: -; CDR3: CASSVGGLSNYGYTF; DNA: TGTGCCAGCAGCGTAGGGGGGCTTTCTAACTATGGCTACACCTTC
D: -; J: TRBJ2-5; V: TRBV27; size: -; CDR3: CASSSTERGIQETQYF; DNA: TGTGCCAGCAGTTCCACGGAGAGGGGTATCCAAGAGACCCAGTACTTC
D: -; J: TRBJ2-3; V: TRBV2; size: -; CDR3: CASIGTDTDTQYF; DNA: TGTGCCAGCATCGGGACCGACACAGATACGCAGTATTTT
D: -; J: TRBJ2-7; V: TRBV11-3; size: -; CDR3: CASSSTGLSTSSYEQYF; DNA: TGTGCCAGCAGCTCCACAGGGCTGTCCACGAGCTCCTACGAGCAGTACTTC
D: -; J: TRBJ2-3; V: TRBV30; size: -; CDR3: CACPAGGTDTQYF; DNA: TGTGCCTGTCCAGCGGGCGGGACAGATACGCAGTATTTT
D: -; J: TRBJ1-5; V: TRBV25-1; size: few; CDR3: CASSEGADQHF; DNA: TGTGCCAGCAGTGAAGGAGCGGACCAGCATTTT
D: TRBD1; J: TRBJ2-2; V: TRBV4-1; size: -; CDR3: CASSQGGQARTGELFF; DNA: TGCGCCAGCAGCCAAGGGGGACAGGCGAGGACCGGGGAGCTGTTTTTT
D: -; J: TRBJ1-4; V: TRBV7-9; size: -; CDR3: CASSLASGEKLFF; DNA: TGTGCCAGCAGCTTAGCCAGTGGTGAGAAACTGTTTTTT
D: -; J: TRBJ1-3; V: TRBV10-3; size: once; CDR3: CAITTAQGRGNTIYF; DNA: TGTGCCATAACGACCGCCCAGGGCCGTGGAAACACCATATATTTT
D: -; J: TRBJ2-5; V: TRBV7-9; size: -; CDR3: CASRMGTFGGTQYF; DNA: TGTGCCAGCAGGATGGGGACGTTCGGCGGGACCCAGTACTTC
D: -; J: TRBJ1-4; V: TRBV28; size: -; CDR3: CASGPGLINEKLFF; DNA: TGTGCCAGCGGACCAGGCCTCATTAATGAAAAACTGTTTTTT
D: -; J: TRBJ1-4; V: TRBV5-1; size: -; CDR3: CASSLSREGRREKLFF; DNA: TGCGCCAGCAGCTTGAGCAGGGAGGGAAGACGAGAAAAACTGTTTTTT
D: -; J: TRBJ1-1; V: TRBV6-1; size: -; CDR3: CASSEKGPLSRAFF; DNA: TGTGCCAGCAGTGAAAAAGGGCCGCTTTCTCGAGCTTTCTTT